This passage covers 30 T cell receptor beta chains from one sample sequenced in a study of T cell responses to AZD1222 COVID-19 vaccine. Libraries were prepared by immunoSEQ multiplex PCR; TCRdb keeps only in-frame clonotypes and omits some of them. The sample consists of about 100,000 clones, approximately 87% of them appearing once. Sample: peripheral blood, taken on day 0 of AZD1222 vaccination. Every receptor here comes from an adult in good health.

The count of this clone is one. One end of the junction fails to match germline, which may point to a read error. The J gene is TRBJ2-2, the V gene TRBV19; 7 positions agree with TRBD2. Germline V gives CDR1 LNHDA, CDR2 SQIVND (reference sequence). The CDR3 spans 14 residues. Here the CDR3 DNA reads TGTGCCTGTAGTATTGACGGCGGGGGCGGGGAGCTGTTTTTT. Translating it yields CACSIDGGGGELFF.

This chain uses TRBV10-3 with TRBJ2-3; perhaps TRBD1 as D (7 bases). CDR1 ENHRY and CDR2 SYGVKD come from the germline V gene. This CDR3 spans 16 amino acids. V was shortened by 0 bases and J by 0 bases, with 10 bases between the two germline ends. The CDR3 region has the DNA TGTGCCATCAGTGAGTCCCAGGGGGGTAGCACAGATACGCAGTATTTT. Its protein is CAISESQGGSTDTQYF.

This clone showed up just once. V is TRBV10-3 and J is TRBJ1-3; no reliable D call. Germline V CDR1 and CDR2: ENHRY, SYGVKD. The CDR3 sequence is 16 residues long. V was clipped by 7 bases and J by 0 bases, with 16 bases between them. The CDR3 sequence is CAIKGGADPSGNTIYF. The CDR3 DNA reads TGTGCCATCAAGGGAGGTGCTGACCCCTCTGGAAACACCATATATTTT.

This sequence joins TRBV5-5 and TRBJ1-4; the match to TRBD1 covers 8 bases. J gave up 5 bases and V 4 bases, and 7 bases lay outside the gene matches. CDR3 size: 15 residues. CDR1 and CDR2 from the germline V gene are SGHKS and YYEKEE (reference sequence). The CDR3 reads CASSTGQGKNEKLFF. The CDR3 bases are TGTGCCAGCAGCACCGGACAGGGCAAGAATGAAAAACTGTTTTTT.

The chain has TRBV27 and TRBJ1-5; unclear D gene. The ends were cut back, 7 bases at V and 2 bases at J, with 12 bases in the middle. Germline V gene sequence: CDR1 MNHEY, CDR2 SMNVEV (reference sequence). The CDR3 has 14 residues. CDR3 nucleotides: TGTGCCAGCAAACGATCCCGGGGCAATCAGCCCCAGCATTTT. It is translated as CASKRSRGNQPQHF.

The chain combines TRBV5-5 with TRBJ1-5; D may be TRBD1 (6 bases). The CDR3 length is 15 residues. The ends were cut back, 3 bases at V and 3 bases at J, with 13 bases in the middle. The germline gives CDR1 SGHKS, CDR2 YYEKEE (reference sequence). The CDR3 is CASSSGAGDNQPQHF. The CDR3 coding sequence is TGTGCCAGCAGCTCGGGGGCAGGGGACAATCAGCCCCAGCATTTT. Filled out from reference TRBV5-5 and TRBJ1-5, the complete variable domain reads DAGVTQSPTHLIKTRGQQVTLRCSPISGHKSVSWYQQVLGQGPQFIFQYYEKEERGRGNFPDRFSARQFPNYSSELNVNALLLGDSALYLCASSSGAGDNQPQHFGDGTRLSIL.

This clone was recorded only once. V and J are TRBV18 and TRBJ1-5; 10 bases line up with TRBD1. CDR1 KGHSH and CDR2 LQKENI come from the germline V gene. J lost 2 bases, V lost 3 bases, and 7 bases had no gene match. The CDR3 has 17 amino acids. The DNA of the CDR3 is TGTGCCAGCTCACCCTCCCCTGGGACAGGGGGCAATCAGCCCCAGCATTTT. Amino acids: CASSPSPGTGGNQPQHF. Complete variable domain (other parts from reference TRBV18 and TRBJ1-5): NAGVMQNPRHLVRRRGQEARLRCSPMKGHSHVYWYRQLPEEGLKFMVYLQKENIIDESGMPKERFSAEFPKEGPSILRIQQVVRGDSAAYFCASSPSPGTGGNQPQHFGDGTRLSIL.

This clone was recorded a few times. The rearrangement joins TRBV12-3 or TRBV12-4 to TRBJ1-1; no definite D call. The V end lost 6 bases, the J end lost 4 bases, and 12 bases lay between the germline ends. The CDR3 covers 13 residues. This chain's CDR3 is CASSPRRATEAFF. The CDR3 DNA reads as TGTGCCAGCAGCCCACGACGGGCCACTGAAGCTTTCTTT.

In DNA form, the CDR3 reads TGTGCCAGCAGCCCCGGGGCTATCCCTGGGAATGAGCAGTTCTTC. Protein: CASSPGAIPGNEQFF. The J gene is TRBJ2-1, the V gene TRBV3-1 (or the pseudogene TRBV3-2); either TRBD1 or TRBD2 may supply D (5 bases each). V was trimmed by 4 bases and J by 7 bases, leaving 17 bases between them. The CDR3 has 15 amino acids. Germline V gene data show CDR1 as LGHDT and CDR2 as YNNKEL (reference sequence).

J is TRBJ1-6 and V is TRBV3-1 (or the pseudogene TRBV3-2), with TRBD1 matching over 9 bases. V gave up 5 bases and J gave up 5 bases; unmatched junction bases: 1. This CDR3 spans 14 amino acids. The V gene's germline CDR1 is LGHDT and CDR2 YNNKEL (reference sequence). Here the CDR3 DNA reads TGTGCCAGCAGCGACAGGGGGAATAATTCACCCCTCCACTTT. This encodes CASSDRGNNSPLHF.

The chain has TRBV12-5 and TRBJ2-1, with TRBD1 matching 11 bases. V trimming: 3 bases; J trimming: 8 bases; junction bases outside the gene matches: 9. CDR1 and CDR2 from the germline V gene are LGHNT and FRNRAP. This CDR3 has 16 amino acids. The DNA for the CDR3 is TGTGCTAGTGGTTTCGGGTTGCGGACAGGGGGCGATGAGCAGTTCTTC. It is translated as CASGFGLRTGGDEQFF.

This chain uses TRBV3-1 (or the pseudogene TRBV3-2) with TRBJ2-2; D is unresolved. Trimming pared 4 bases from V and 5 bases from J, leaving 8 bases between. Germline CDR1 is LGHDT and CDR2 is YNNKEL (reference sequence). This CDR3 has 13 amino acids. The CDR3 DNA is TGTGCCAGCAGCCGGAGCTGGACCGGGGAGCTGTTTTTT. It specifies CASSRSWTGELFF.

This clone was recorded once. The gene calls are TRBV18 and TRBJ2-7, with D perhaps TRBD1 or TRBD2 (5 bases each). Germline assignment: CDR1 KGHSH and CDR2 LQKENI. V was clipped by 5 bases and J by 3 bases, with 11 bases between them. The CDR3 covers 13 residues. The CDR3 reads CASSGTAGYEQYF. CDR3 coding DNA: TGTGCCAGCTCAGGGACGGCGGGCTACGAGCAGTACTTC.

The genes are TRBV5-6 and TRBJ1-2; D remains unclear. V lost 4 bases, J lost 0 bases, and 7 bases lay in between. The CDR3 extends over 13 amino acids. The V gene's germline CDR1 is SGHDT and CDR2 YYEEEE. CDR3 DNA sequence: TGTGCCAGCAGCGCTCTATCTAACTATGGCTACACCTTC. Encoded protein: CASSALSNYGYTF. Combining the CDR3 with reference TRBV5-6 and TRBJ1-2 gives the whole variable domain DAGVTQSPTHLIKTRGQQVTLRCSPKSGHDTVSWYQQALGQGPQFIFQYYEEEERQRGNFPDRFSGHQFPNYSSELNVNALLLGDSALYLCASSALSNYGYTFGSGTRLTVV.

This chain uses TRBV19 with TRBJ1-2; TRBD1 matches 11 bases. This CDR3 has 16 amino acids. In germline, CDR1 is LNHDA, CDR2 SQIVND (reference sequence). The ends lost 3 bases at V and 8 bases at J; junction bases unmatched: 11. The CDR3 nucleotides are TGTGCCAGTAGTATCCCCGCCGGGACAGGGGGACGGGGCTACACCTTC. It codes for CASSIPAGTGGRGYTF. The variable domain in full, completed from reference TRBV19 and TRBJ1-2, reads DGGITQSPKYLFRKEGQNVTLSCEQNLNHDAMYWYRQDPGQGLRLIYYSQIVNDFQKGDIAEGYSVSREKKESFPLTVTSAQKNPTAFYLCASSIPAGTGGRGYTFGSGTRLTVV.

This chain links TRBV6-5 with TRBJ2-2; D possibly matches TRBD1 or TRBD2 (7 bases each). CDR1 and CDR2 (germline): MNHEY, SVGAGI. The CDR3 consists of 15 residues. Trimming pared 6 bases from V and 0 bases from J, leaving 11 bases between. Written as DNA, the CDR3 is TGTGCCAGCAGCAGGGGGGGAGCGAACACCGGGGAGCTGTTTTTT. Its translation is CASSRGGANTGELFF.

The rearrangement joins TRBV7-3 to TRBJ2-6, with TRBD1 matching 7 bases. With V trimmed by 1 base and J by 4 bases, 13 bases remained unmatched. CDR1 is SGHTA, CDR2 FQGTGA, per germline. The CDR3 length is 19 residues. Here the CDR3 DNA reads TGTGCCAGCAGCTTAAAGGGACAGTCTGTTGGGCGGGGGGCCAACGTCCTGACTTTC. It is translated as CASSLKGQSVGRGANVLTF.

The DNA for the CDR3 is TGTGCCACACAAGGAGACAGGGGCGAGCAGTACTTC. Translated, it gives CATQGDRGEQYF. This chain connects TRBV24-1 to TRBJ2-7; TRBD1 agrees at 8 bases. This CDR3 contains 12 residues. The germline CDR1 and CDR2 sequences are KGHDR and SFDVKD. Trimming at V came to 10 bases and at J to 6 bases, leaving 7 bases not matched to a gene.

V usage is TRBV3-1 (or the pseudogene TRBV3-2) and J usage is TRBJ1-4; no clear D gene. The CDR3 extends over 12 amino acids. Germline assignment: CDR1 LGHDT and CDR2 YNNKEL (reference sequence). V lost 8 bases, J lost 5 bases, and 9 bases lay in between. Here the CDR3 reads CASGVGNEKLFF. In DNA, the CDR3 is TGTGCCAGCGGGGTAGGCAATGAAAAACTGTTTTTT.

The CDR3 coding sequence is TGTGCCAGCAGCTTGGACTACACAGATACGCAGTATTTT. This gives the protein CASSLDYTDTQYF. The J gene is TRBJ2-3, the V gene TRBV7-3, with D tentatively TRBD2 (6 bases). Trimming shortened V by 3 bases and J by 2 bases, and 6 bases separated the two germline ends. The CDR3 consists of 13 residues. The V gene's germline CDR1 is SGHTA and CDR2 FQGTGA. Full variable domain (rest looked up from reference TRBV7-3 and TRBJ2-3): GAGVSQTPSNKVTEKGKYVELRCDPISGHTALYWYRQSLGQGPEFLIYFQGTGAADDSGLPNDRFFAVRPEGSVSTLKIQRTERGDSAVYLCASSLDYTDTQYFGPGTRLTVL.

The rearrangement joins TRBV7-2 to TRBJ1-6; D possibly corresponds to TRBD1 (6 bases). This CDR3 is 15 amino acids long. Germline CDR1 SGHTA, CDR2 FQGNSA. Trimming stripped 5 bases from V and 7 bases from J, with 15 bases between. The CDR3 DNA follows: TGTGCCAGCAGCCCCCGGACAGTCAGAAATTCACCCCTCCACTTT. Translating it yields CASSPRTVRNSPLHF.

The J gene is TRBJ1-1, the V gene TRBV28, with D unclear. V lost 6 bases and J 4 bases, leaving 15 bases between the germline ends. CDR3 length equals 14 residues. Per germline, CDR1 MDHEN and CDR2 SYDVKM. The CDR3, as DNA: TGTGCCAGCAGGACCCAGAGGGCGAGCACTGAAGCTTTCTTT. Amino acid sequence: CASRTQRASTEAFF.

This clone was observed once. The chain recombines TRBV2 with TRBJ2-3; 7 bases agree with TRBD2. The J segment lost 3 bases and the V segment lost 8 bases, leaving 8 bases of the junction unmatched. Per the germline V gene, CDR1 is SNHLY and CDR2 is FYNNEI. CDR3 length: 14 amino acids. The CDR3 DNA sequence: TGTGCCAGCTTAGCGGGTGTAAGGACAGATACGCAGTATTTT. Translation: CASLAGVRTDTQYF.

In nucleotides, the CDR3 is TGTGCCAGCAGCGTCGCCCCGGGGGGAGCGGGGGGCACAGATACGCAGTATTTT. Amino acids: CASSVAPGGAGGTDTQYF. This chain joins TRBV9 and TRBJ2-3, with 8 bases aligning to TRBD2. V was clipped by 2 bases and J by 1 base; unmatched bases: 12. Germline-derived CDR1 and CDR2 are SGDLS and YYNGEE. CDR3 length: 18 residues.

This rearrangement joins TRBV20-1 to TRBJ1-4; D not certain. This CDR3 has 10 amino acids. The germline CDR1 and CDR2 sequences are DFQATT and SNEGSKA (reference sequence). The V gene lost 6 bases and the J gene lost 7 bases, with 6 bases spanning the gap. This CDR3 reads CSARGEKLFF. The DNA for the CDR3 is TGCAGTGCCCGGGGTGAAAAACTGTTTTTT.

V is TRBV24-1 and J is TRBJ2-1; 11 bases line up with TRBD2. The CDR3 is 16 residues long. The ends lost 5 bases at V and 8 bases at J; junction bases unmatched: 10. From germline, CDR1 is KGHDR and CDR2 SFDVKD. The CDR3 DNA follows: TGTGCCACCAGTGGCAGTGGTAGCGGGGGGGATTATGAGCAGTTCTTC. Encoded protein: CATSGSGSGGDYEQFF.

The chain employs TRBV19 and TRBJ1-1; D is unresolved. The germline V gene has CDR1 LNHDA and CDR2 SQIVND (reference sequence). The V and J ends lost 3 bases and 0 bases respectively, with 11 bases between them. This CDR3 comprises 15 residues. The CDR3 nucleotides are TGTGCCAGTAGTATTTTGGCAGCGATGAACACTGAAGCTTTCTTT. Translation: CASSILAAMNTEAFF.

This chain joins TRBV27 and TRBJ2-7, with no clear D. Trimming cost V 1 base and J 0 bases, with 7 bases left between them. This CDR3 contains 14 residues. Germline values: CDR1 MNHEY, CDR2 SMNVEV (reference sequence). In nucleotides, the CDR3 is TGTGCCAGCAGTTTATATCAGAGCTCCTACGAGCAGTACTTC. Translated: CASSLYQSSYEQYF.

V gene TRBV29-1 combines with J gene TRBJ2-5; D gene unclear. The germline V gene encodes CDR1 SQVTM and CDR2 ANQGSEA. The CDR3 contains 12 residues. V was shortened by 1 base and J by 0 bases, with 3 bases between the two germline ends. CDR3 sequence (DNA): TGCAGCGTTGAAGTCAACCAAGAGACCCAGTACTTC. It specifies CSVEVNQETQYF.

This clone was picked up one time. The V and J genes are TRBV3-1 (or the pseudogene TRBV3-2) and TRBJ2-1; D is unclear. There are 16 residues in the CDR3. Per germline, CDR1 LGHDT and CDR2 YNNKEL (reference sequence). The V end was cut by 4 bases, the J end by 0 bases, with 13 bases between. This CDR3 is CASSLKVGYSYNEQFF. The CDR3 bases are TGTGCCAGCAGCCTCAAGGTCGGGTACTCCTACAATGAGCAGTTCTTC.